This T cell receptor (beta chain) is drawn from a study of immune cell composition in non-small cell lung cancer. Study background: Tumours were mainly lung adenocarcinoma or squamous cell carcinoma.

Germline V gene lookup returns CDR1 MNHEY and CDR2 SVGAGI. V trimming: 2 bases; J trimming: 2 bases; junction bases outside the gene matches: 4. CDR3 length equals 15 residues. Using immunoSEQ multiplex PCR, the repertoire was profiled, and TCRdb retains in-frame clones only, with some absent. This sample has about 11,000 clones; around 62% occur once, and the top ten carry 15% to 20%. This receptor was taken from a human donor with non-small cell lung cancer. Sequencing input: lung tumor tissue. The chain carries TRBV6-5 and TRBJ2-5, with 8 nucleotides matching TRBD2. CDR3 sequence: CASSYPLAGQETQYF. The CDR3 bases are TGTGCCAGCAGTTACCCGTTAGCGGGACAAGAGACCCAGTACTTC.